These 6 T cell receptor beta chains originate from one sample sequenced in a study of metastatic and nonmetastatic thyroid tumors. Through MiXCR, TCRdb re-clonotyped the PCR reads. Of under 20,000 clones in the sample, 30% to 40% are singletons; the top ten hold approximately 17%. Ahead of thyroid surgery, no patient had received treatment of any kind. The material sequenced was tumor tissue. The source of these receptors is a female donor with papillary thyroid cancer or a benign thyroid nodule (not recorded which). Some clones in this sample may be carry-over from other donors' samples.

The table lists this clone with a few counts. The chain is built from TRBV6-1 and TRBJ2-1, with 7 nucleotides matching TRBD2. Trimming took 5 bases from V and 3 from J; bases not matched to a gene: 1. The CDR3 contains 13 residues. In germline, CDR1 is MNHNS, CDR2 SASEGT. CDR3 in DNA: TGTGCCAGCAGTCTAGCGGACTACAATGAGCAGTTCTTC. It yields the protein CASSLADYNEQFF.

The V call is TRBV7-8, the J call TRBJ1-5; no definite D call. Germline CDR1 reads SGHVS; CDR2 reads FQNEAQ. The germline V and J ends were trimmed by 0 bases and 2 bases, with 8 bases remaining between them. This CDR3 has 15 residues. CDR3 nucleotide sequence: TGTGCCAGCAGCTTAGCCGAACGGGGCAATCAGCCCCAGCATTTT. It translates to CASSLAERGNQPQHF.

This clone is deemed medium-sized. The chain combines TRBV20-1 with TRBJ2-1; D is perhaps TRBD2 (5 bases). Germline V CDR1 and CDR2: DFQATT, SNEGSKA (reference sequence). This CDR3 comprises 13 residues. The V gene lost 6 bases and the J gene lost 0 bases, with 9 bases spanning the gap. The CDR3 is CSAQRSSYNEQFF. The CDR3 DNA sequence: TGCAGTGCGCAGCGGAGCTCCTACAATGAGCAGTTCTTC.

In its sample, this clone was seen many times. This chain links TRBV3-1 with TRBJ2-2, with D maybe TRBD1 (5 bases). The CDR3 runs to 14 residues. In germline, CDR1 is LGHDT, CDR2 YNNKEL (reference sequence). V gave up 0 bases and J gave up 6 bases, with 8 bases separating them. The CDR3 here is CASSQDARAGELFF. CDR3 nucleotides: TGTGCCAGCAGCCAAGATGCCAGGGCCGGGGAGCTGTTTTTT.

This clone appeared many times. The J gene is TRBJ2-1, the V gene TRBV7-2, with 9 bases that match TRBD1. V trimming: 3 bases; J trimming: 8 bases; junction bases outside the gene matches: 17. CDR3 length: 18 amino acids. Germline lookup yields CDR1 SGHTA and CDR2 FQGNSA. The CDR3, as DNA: TGTGCCAGCAGCTTTAAAGGCCCCGGGACAGGGTTTGGCGATGAGCAGTTCTTC. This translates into CASSFKGPGTGFGDEQFF. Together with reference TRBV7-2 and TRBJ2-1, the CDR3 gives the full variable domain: GAGVSQSPSNKVTEKGKDVELRCDPISGHTALYWYRQSLGQGLEFLIYFQGNSAPDKSGLPSDRFSAERTGGSVSTLTIQRTQQEDSAVYLCASSFKGPGTGFGDEQFFGPGTRLTVL.

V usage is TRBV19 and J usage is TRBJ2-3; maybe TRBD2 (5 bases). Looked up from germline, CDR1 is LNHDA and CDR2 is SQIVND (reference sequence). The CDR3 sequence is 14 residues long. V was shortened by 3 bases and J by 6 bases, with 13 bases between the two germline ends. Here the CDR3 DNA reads TGTGCCAGTAGTATCCCGAGTCTAGCTGATACGCAGTATTTT. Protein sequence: CASSIPSLADTQYF. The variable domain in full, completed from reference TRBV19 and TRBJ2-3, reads DGGITQSPKYLFRKEGQNVTLSCEQNLNHDAMYWYRQDPGQGLRLIYYSQIVNDFQKGDIAEGYSVSREKKESFPLTVTSAQKNPTAFYLCASSIPSLADTQYFGPGTRLTVL.